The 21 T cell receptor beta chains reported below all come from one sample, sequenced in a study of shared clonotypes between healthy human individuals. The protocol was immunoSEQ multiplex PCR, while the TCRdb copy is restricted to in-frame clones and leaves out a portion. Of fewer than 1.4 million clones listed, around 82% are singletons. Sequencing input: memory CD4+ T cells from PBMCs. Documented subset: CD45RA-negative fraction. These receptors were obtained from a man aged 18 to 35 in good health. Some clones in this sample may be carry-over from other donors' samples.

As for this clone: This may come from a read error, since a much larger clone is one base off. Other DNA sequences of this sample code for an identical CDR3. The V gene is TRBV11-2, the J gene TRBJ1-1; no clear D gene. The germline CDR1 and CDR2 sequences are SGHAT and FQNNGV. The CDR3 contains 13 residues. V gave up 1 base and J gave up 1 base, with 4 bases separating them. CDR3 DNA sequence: TGTGCCAGCAGCTTAGTGCAGAACACTGAAGCTTTCTTT. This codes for CASSLVQNTEAFF.

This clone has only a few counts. For the CDR3, the DNA is TGTGCCAGCAGTGGCGACAGGCTAGGGACGTCCTACGAGCAGTACTTC. It encodes CASSGDRLGTSYEQYF. This chain links TRBV2 with TRBJ2-7; tentative D call: TRBD1 (6 bases). This CDR3 spans 16 amino acids. Trimming left V 4 bases short and J 1 base short, with 17 bases between. CDR1 and CDR2 (germline): SNHLY, FYNNEI.

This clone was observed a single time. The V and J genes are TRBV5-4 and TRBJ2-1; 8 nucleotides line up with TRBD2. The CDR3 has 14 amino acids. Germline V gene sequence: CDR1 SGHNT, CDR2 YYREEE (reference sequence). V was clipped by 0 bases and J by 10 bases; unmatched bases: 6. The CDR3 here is CASSLDIVAGEQFF. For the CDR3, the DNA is TGTGCCAGCAGCTTGGACATAGTAGCGGGAGAGCAGTTCTTC. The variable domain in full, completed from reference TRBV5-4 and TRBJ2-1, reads ETGVTQSPTHLIKTRGQQVTLRCSSQSGHNTVSWYQQALGQGPQFIFQYYREEENGRGNFPPRFSGLQFPNYSSELNVNALELDDSALYLCASSLDIVAGEQFFGPGTRLTVL.

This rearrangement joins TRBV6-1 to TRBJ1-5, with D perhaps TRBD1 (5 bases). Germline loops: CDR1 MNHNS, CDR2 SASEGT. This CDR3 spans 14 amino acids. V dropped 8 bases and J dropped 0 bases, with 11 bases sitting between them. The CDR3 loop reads CASGGGYSNQPQHF. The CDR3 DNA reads TGTGCCAGCGGGGGGGGGTATAGCAATCAGCCCCAGCATTTT.

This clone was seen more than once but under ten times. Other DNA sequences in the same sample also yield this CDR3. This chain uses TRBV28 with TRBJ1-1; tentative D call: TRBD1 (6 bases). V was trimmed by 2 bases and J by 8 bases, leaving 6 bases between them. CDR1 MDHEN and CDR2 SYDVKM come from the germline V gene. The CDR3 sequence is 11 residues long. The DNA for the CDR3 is TGTGCCAGCAGTTTAGGGACAGAAGCTTTCTTT. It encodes CASSLGTEAFF.

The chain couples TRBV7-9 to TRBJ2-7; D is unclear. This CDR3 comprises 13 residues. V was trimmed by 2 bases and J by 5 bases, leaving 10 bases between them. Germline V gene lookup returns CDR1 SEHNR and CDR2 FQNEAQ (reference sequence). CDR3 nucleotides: TGTGCCAGCAGCTTAATGCTAGGCCACGAGCAGTACTTC. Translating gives CASSLMLGHEQYF.

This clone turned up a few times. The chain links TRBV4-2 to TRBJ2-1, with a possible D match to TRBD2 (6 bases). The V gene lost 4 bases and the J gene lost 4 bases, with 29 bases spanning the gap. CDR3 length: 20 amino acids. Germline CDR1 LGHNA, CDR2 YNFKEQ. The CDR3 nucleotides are TGTGCCAGCAGCCTGCGCTTCGGTCCTCTGGAGGGGAAACAGTACAATGAGCAGTTCTTC. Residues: CASSLRFGPLEGKQYNEQFF.

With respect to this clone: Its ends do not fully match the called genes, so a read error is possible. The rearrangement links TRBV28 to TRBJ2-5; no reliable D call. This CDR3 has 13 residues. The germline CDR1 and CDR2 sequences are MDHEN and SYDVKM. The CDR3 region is CASTETTRESQYF. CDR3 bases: TGTGCCAGCACCGAAACTACAAGAGAGTCCCAGTACTTC.

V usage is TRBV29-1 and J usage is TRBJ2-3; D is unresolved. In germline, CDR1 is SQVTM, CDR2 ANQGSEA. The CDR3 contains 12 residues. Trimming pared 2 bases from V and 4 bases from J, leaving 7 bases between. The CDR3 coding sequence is TGCAGCGTTGAATGGGCCGCAGATACGCAGTATTTT. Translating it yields CSVEWAADTQYF.

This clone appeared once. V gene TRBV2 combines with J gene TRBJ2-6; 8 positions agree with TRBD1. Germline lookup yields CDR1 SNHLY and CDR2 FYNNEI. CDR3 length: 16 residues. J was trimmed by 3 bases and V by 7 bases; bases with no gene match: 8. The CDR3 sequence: CASNGQGVFGANVLTF. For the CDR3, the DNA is TGTGCCAGCAACGGACAGGGCGTGTTTGGGGCCAACGTCCTGACTTTC.

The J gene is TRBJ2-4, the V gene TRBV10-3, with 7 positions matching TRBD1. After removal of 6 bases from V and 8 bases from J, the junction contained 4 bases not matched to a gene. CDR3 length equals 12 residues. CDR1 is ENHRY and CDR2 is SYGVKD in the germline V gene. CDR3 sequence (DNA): TGTGCCATCAGCGCAGGGACAGACATTCAGTACTTC. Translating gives CAISAGTDIQYF.

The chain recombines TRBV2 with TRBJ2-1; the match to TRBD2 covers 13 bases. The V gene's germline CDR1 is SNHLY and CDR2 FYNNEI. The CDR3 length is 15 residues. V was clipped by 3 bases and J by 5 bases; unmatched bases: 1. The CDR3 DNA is TGTGCCAGCAGTGAGGGACTAGCGGGAAACAATGAGCAGTTCTTC. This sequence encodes CASSEGLAGNNEQFF.

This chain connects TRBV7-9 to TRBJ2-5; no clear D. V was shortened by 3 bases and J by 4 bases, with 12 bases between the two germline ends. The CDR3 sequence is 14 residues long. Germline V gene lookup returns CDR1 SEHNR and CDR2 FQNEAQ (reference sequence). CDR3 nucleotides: TGTGCCAGCAGCTTCGGCGCCAGAGGAGAGACCCAGTACTTC. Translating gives CASSFGARGETQYF.

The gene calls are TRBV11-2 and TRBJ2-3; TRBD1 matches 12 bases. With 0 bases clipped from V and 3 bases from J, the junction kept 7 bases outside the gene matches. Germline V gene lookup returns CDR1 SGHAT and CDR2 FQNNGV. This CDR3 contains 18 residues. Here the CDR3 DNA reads TGTGCCAGCAGCTTAGATATAGGGACAGGGGGCTTAACAGATACGCAGTATTTT. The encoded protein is CASSLDIGTGGLTDTQYF.

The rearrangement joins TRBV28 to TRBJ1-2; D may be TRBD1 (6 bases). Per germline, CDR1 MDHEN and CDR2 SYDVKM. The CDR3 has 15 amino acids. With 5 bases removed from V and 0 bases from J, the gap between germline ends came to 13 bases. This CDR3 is CASSTLRTANYGYTF. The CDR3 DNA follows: TGTGCCAGCAGTACCCTCCGGACAGCTAACTATGGCTACACCTTC.

In nucleotides, the CDR3 is TGTGCCAGCAGTTCTCTCGGAACCCTAGATGGTGAGCAGTTCTTC. It translates to CASSSLGTLDGEQFF. The chain is built from TRBV6-5 and TRBJ2-1; no firm D call. The germline gives CDR1 MNHEY, CDR2 SVGAGI. There are 15 residues in the CDR3. V lost 4 bases to trimming and J lost 9 bases, with 19 bases between them.

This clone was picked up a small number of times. CDR3 nucleotide sequence: TGTGCCAGTAGCCGGAGTCTCGGCGGCGAAAAACTGTTTTTT. Amino acids: CASSRSLGGEKLFF. V gene TRBV19 combines with J gene TRBJ1-4; no definite D call. Germline V gene data show CDR1 as LNHDA and CDR2 as SQIVND (reference sequence). The CDR3 loop spans 14 amino acids. V lost 6 bases and J lost 8, with 16 bases in between.

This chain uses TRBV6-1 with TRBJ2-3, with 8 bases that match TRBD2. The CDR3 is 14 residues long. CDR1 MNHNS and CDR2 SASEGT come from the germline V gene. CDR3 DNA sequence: TGTGCAGCAAGTGTAGCGGGAACCACAGATACGCAGTATTTT. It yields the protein CAASVAGTTDTQYF.

The DNA for the CDR3 is TGTGCCAGCAGCTGGGAAGAGACCCAGTACTTC. This codes for CASSWEETQYF. The chain couples TRBV7-3 to TRBJ2-5; D is ambiguous. Germline CDR1 is SGHTA and CDR2 is FQGTGA. Trimming cost V 4 bases and J 3 bases, with 3 bases left between them. This CDR3 spans 11 amino acids.

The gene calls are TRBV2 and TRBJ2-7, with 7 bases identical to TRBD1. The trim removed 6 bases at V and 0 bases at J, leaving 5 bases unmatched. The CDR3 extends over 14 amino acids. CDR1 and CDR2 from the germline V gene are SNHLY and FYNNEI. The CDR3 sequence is CASRGTANSYEQYF. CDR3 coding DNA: TGTGCCAGCAGGGGGACAGCGAACTCCTACGAGCAGTACTTC.

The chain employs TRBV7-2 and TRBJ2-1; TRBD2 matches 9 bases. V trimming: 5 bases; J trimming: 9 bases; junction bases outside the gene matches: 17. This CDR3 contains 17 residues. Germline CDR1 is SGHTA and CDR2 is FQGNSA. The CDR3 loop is CASSRSKLAGYFSEQFF. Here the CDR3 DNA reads TGTGCCAGCAGCCGATCCAAACTAGCGGGTTATTTCAGTGAGCAGTTCTTC.